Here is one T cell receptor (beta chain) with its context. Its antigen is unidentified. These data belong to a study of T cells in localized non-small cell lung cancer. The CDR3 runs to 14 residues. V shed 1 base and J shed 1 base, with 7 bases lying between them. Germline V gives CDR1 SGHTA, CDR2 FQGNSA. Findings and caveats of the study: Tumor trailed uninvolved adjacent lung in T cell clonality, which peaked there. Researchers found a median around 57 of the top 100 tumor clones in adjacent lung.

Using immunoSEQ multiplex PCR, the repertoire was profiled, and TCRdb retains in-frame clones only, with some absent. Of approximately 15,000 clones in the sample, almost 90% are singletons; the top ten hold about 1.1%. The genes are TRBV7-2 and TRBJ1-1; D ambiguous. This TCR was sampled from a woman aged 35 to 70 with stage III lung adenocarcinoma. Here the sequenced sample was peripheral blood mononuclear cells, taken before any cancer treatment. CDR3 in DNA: TGTGCCAGCAGCTTAGTAGGCGGGAACACTGAAGCTTTCTTT. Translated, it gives CASSLVGGNTEAFF.